This note documents a single T cell receptor (beta chain) sequence. Antigen specificity is unknown. Pools of viral peptides were used by the ViraFEST assay to expand antigen-specific CD4+ T cells ahead of sequencing. With more than 9 days of culture completed, CD4+ T cells were isolated. Two-dose vaccination with either BNT162b2 or mRNA-1273 was given to the participants. Vaccine recipients, nucleocapsid antibody negative, had no prior SARS-CoV-2 infection. Every well housed some 2 million PBMC, which grew in culture alongside around 10 IU/ml IL-2 and roughly 10 ug/ml peptides. Germline V CDR1 and CDR2: SGHRS, YFSETQ. CDR3 length: 15 residues. Trimming left V 1 base short and J 0 bases short, with 8 bases between. This entry is derived from a study of vaccination effects on CD4 cells after COVID-19. Study background: After the second dose, samples were taken at median day 72.

The protocol was immunoSEQ multiplex PCR, while the TCRdb copy is restricted to in-frame clones and leaves out a portion. The data show under 40,000 clones, with approximately 82% seen just once and roughly 1.9% held by the top ten. Sequencing was performed on CD4+ T cells from PBMCs cultured with HCoV-NL63 spike peptides, taken after COVID-19 vaccination. This receptor was obtained from a human donor who received a COVID-19 vaccine. Some clones in this sample may be carry-over from other donors' samples. The chain employs TRBV5-1 and TRBJ2-1; D remains ambiguous. The DNA of the CDR3 is TGCGCCAGCAGCTTGATGGATAGCTCCTACAATGAGCAGTTCTTC. It encodes CASSLMDSSYNEQFF. Full variable domain (missing parts from reference TRBV5-1 and TRBJ2-1): KAGVTQTPRYLIKTRGQQVTLSCSPISGHRSVSWYQQTPGQGLQFLFEYFSETQRNKGNFPGRFSGRQFSNSRSEMNVSTLELGDSALYLCASSLMDSSYNEQFFGPGTRLTVL.